Following are 22 T cell receptor beta chains from one sample sequenced in a study of blood T cell repertoires in COVID-19 (dated by TCRdb to 2018 to 2020). The receptor library was made with the immunoSEQ multiplex PCR assay. The immuneACCESS repertoire file appears here via TCRdb, limited to in-frame rearrangements. These files lack a portion of the clones; in checked studies, under half of the deficit traces to unresolved V genes, and the cause of the others is not known. This sample comprises roughly 300,000 clones, approximately 85% of them detected only once. Jointly, the top ten make up around 1.5% of the sample. The specimen sequenced was peripheral blood. The receptors stem from a woman aged 45-65 years with acute or convalescent COVID-19.

The chain couples TRBV7-9 to TRBJ2-1, with 10 bases identical to TRBD2. This CDR3 is built from 17 residues. CDR1 and CDR2 from the germline V gene are SEHNR and FQNEAQ (reference sequence). V gave up 0 bases and J gave up 2 bases; unmatched junction bases: 4. This CDR3 is CASSLAGSGRTYNEQFF. The CDR3 nucleotides are TGTGCCAGCAGCTTAGCGGGTAGCGGGAGGACCTACAATGAGCAGTTCTTC.

This clone is a singleton in its sample. The chain employs TRBV5-1 and TRBJ1-1, with D possibly being TRBD1 (6 bases). This CDR3 has 14 amino acids. V was shortened by 4 bases and J by 0 bases, with 10 bases between the two germline ends. Per the germline V gene, CDR1 is SGHRS and CDR2 is YFSETQ. The CDR3 protein is CASSRGQMNTEAFF. DNA of the CDR3: TGCGCCAGCAGCAGGGGACAAATGAACACTGAAGCTTTCTTT.

The genes are TRBV9 and TRBJ2-7, with no clear D. V was pared by 0 bases and J by 5 bases, with 3 bases between. The CDR3 has 11 amino acids. CDR1 and CDR2 from the germline V gene are SGDLS and YYNGEE. CDR3 DNA: TGTGCCAGCAGCGTAGGTAACGAGCAGTACTTC. As protein: CASSVGNEQYF.

The rearrangement joins TRBV27 to TRBJ2-7; 12 nucleotides align to TRBD2. CDR1 and CDR2 from the germline V gene are MNHEY and SMNVEV (reference sequence). The V and J ends lost 7 bases and 0 bases, in that order; junction bases with no gene match: 13. CDR3 length equals 18 residues. The CDR3, as DNA: TGTGCCAGCACCGGGTATCTAGCGGGAGGGCCCAGCTCCTACGAGCAGTACTTC. Encoded protein: CASTGYLAGGPSSYEQYF.

CDR3 residues: CATSLGTVEQYF. CDR3 coding DNA: TGTGCCACCTCCCTGGGGACAGTCGAGCAGTACTTC. V usage is TRBV11-2 and J usage is TRBJ2-7; TRBD1 matches at 7 bases. The V and J ends lost 10 bases and 6 bases, in that order; junction bases with no gene match: 9. CDR1 is SGHAT and CDR2 is FQNNGV in the germline V gene. This CDR3 is built from 12 residues. Variable domain in full (rest from reference TRBV11-2 and TRBJ2-7): EAGVAQSPRYKIIEKRQSVAFWCNPISGHATLYWYQQILGQGPKLLIQFQNNGVVDDSQLPKDRFSAERLKGVDSTLKIQPAKLEDSAVYLCATSLGTVEQYFGPGTRLTVT.

This clone has only one observation. This same CDR3 is encoded by further DNA sequences in the sample. The chain carries TRBV7-2 and TRBJ2-7, with D maybe TRBD1 (6 bases). This CDR3 is 13 amino acids long. From germline, CDR1 is SGHTA and CDR2 FQGNSA. V gave up 1 base and J gave up 6 bases, with 10 bases separating them. The CDR3 is CASSLDRAGEQYF. The DNA for the CDR3 is TGTGCCAGCAGCTTAGACAGGGCGGGCGAGCAGTACTTC.

About this clone itself: Other DNA sequences in this sample translate to the same CDR3. The chain is built from TRBV27 and TRBJ2-7; D perhaps matches TRBD2 (6 bases). CDR3 size: 13 residues. V dropped 3 bases and J dropped 1 base, with 7 bases sitting between them. In germline, CDR1 is MNHEY, CDR2 SMNVEV (reference sequence). The CDR3 sequence is CASSLGGSYEQYF. The CDR3 DNA follows: TGTGCCAGCAGTTTGGGGGGATCCTACGAGCAGTACTTC.

The chain couples TRBV6-2 or TRBV6-3 to TRBJ2-5; 8 bases match TRBD1. Germline V lookup: CDR1 MNHEY, CDR2 SVGEGT. The CDR3 sequence is 14 residues long. The junction had 2 bases not matched to a gene; V was cut back by 1 base and J by 4 bases. The CDR3 DNA reads as TGTGCCAGCAGTTACTTCGACAGGGGAGAGACCCAGTACTTC. Translating it yields CASSYFDRGETQYF.

This clone is a singleton in its sample. This chain joins TRBV5-4 and TRBJ2-7, with D possibly being TRBD2 (6 bases). This CDR3 comprises 15 residues. Between the trimmed V and J ends, which lost 2 bases and 2 bases, there was a span of 14 bases. Germline CDR1 SGHNT, CDR2 YYREEE (reference sequence). In DNA form, the CDR3 reads TGTGCCAGCAGCTTATTCAGCGGGTTTACCTACGAGCAGTACTTC. Its protein product is CASSLFSGFTYEQYF.

This clone has more than one count but fewer than ten. The rearrangement links TRBV19 to TRBJ2-1; the match to TRBD2 covers 8 bases. The trim removed 1 base at V and 2 bases at J, leaving 4 bases unmatched. The CDR3 is made up of 16 amino acids. Germline V CDR1 and CDR2: LNHDA, SQIVND (reference sequence). The CDR3 here is CASSIAGGRTYNEQFF. The CDR3 DNA reads as TGTGCCAGTAGTATAGCGGGCGGGAGGACCTACAATGAGCAGTTCTTC. The full variable domain, completed using reference TRBV19 and TRBJ2-1, is DGGITQSPKYLFRKEGQNVTLSCEQNLNHDAMYWYRQDPGQGLRLIYYSQIVNDFQKGDIAEGYSVSREKKESFPLTVTSAQKNPTAFYLCASSIAGGRTYNEQFFGPGTRLTVL.

The chain is built from TRBV19 and TRBJ2-7; 8 bases map to TRBD2. This CDR3 has 15 amino acids. Germline CDR1 LNHDA, CDR2 SQIVND (reference sequence). Trimming cost V 3 bases and J 5 bases; bases outside gene matches: 9. Here the CDR3 reads CASSISSGSLNEQYF. In DNA, the CDR3 is TGTGCCAGTAGTATTTCGAGCGGGAGTTTGAACGAGCAGTACTTC. The full variable domain, with the rest looked up from reference TRBV19 and TRBJ2-7, is DGGITQSPKYLFRKEGQNVTLSCEQNLNHDAMYWYRQDPGQGLRLIYYSQIVNDFQKGDIAEGYSVSREKKESFPLTVTSAQKNPTAFYLCASSISSGSLNEQYFGPGTRLTVT.

V and J are TRBV5-5 and TRBJ2-3; D call uncertain. The CDR3 is made up of 12 amino acids. Germline-derived CDR1 and CDR2 are SGHKS and YYEKEE (reference sequence). The V end was cut by 3 bases, the J end by 8 bases, with 10 bases between. CDR3 amino acids: CASSSLPGTQYF. As DNA, the CDR3 is TGTGCCAGCAGCTCTTTGCCGGGTACGCAGTATTTT.

This clone was counted a single time. The chain employs TRBV7-9 and TRBJ1-5; 9 nucleotides match TRBD1. Germline V CDR1 and CDR2: SEHNR, FQNEAQ (reference sequence). Germline trimming cut 1 base from V and 6 bases from J; bases unmatched to any gene: 10. The CDR3 spans 17 residues. CDR3: CASSLERDRVSGQPQHF. The CDR3, as DNA: TGTGCCAGCAGCTTAGAACGGGACAGGGTGTCGGGTCAGCCCCAGCATTTT.

The rearrangement joins TRBV3-1 (or the pseudogene TRBV3-2) to TRBJ2-7; D uncertain. Trimming cost V 0 bases and J 5 bases, with 11 bases left between them. The CDR3 runs 14 residues. Germline loops: CDR1 LGHDT, CDR2 YNNKEL (reference sequence). CDR3 in DNA: TGTGCCAGCAGCCAAGATGGTCGGGTCCACGAGCAGTACTTC. It codes for CASSQDGRVHEQYF.

The J gene is TRBJ2-7, the V gene TRBV28; D not resolved. V lost 6 bases, J lost 1 base, and 13 bases lay in between. This CDR3 is 14 amino acids long. CDR1 is MDHEN and CDR2 is SYDVKM in the germline V gene. The CDR3 sequence: CASRSLGLSYEQYF. In DNA form, the CDR3 reads TGTGCCAGCAGATCCCTTGGGCTTTCCTACGAGCAGTACTTC.

The V gene is TRBV11-2, the J gene TRBJ1-2; perhaps TRBD1 as D (5 bases). The V gene lost 0 bases and the J gene lost 7 bases, with 9 bases spanning the gap. Germline loops: CDR1 SGHAT, CDR2 FQNNGV. This CDR3 region has 13 residues. The CDR3 sequence: CASSLDRELGYTF. Written as DNA, the CDR3 is TGTGCCAGCAGCTTAGACAGGGAACTTGGCTACACCTTC.

The rearrangement links TRBV7-9 to TRBJ2-3; D not certain. CDR3 length equals 13 residues. Germline V gene lookup returns CDR1 SEHNR and CDR2 FQNEAQ (reference sequence). V lost 3 bases and J lost 4, with 8 bases in between. CDR3 in DNA: TGTGCCAGCAGCTTGTATCGGTCAGATACGCAGTATTTT. It yields the protein CASSLYRSDTQYF. The whole variable domain, filled in from reference TRBV7-9 and TRBJ2-3, reads DTGVSQNPRHKITKRGQNVTFRCDPISEHNRLYWYRQTLGQGPEFLTYFQNEAQLEKSRLLSDRFSAERPKGSFSTLEIQRTEQGDSAMYLCASSLYRSDTQYFGPGTRLTVL.

The chain couples TRBV4-1 to TRBJ2-1, with 12 nucleotides matching TRBD2. With 0 bases clipped from V and 7 bases from J, the junction kept 10 bases outside the gene matches. The CDR3 sequence is 18 residues long. Germline V gene sequence: CDR1 MGHRA, CDR2 YSYEKL. The CDR3 coding sequence is TGCGCCAGCAGCCAAGATCCAGTTACTAGCGGGAGGCGAAATGAGCAGTTCTTC. This codes for CASSQDPVTSGRRNEQFF.

This clone came up once. This chain joins TRBV20-1 and TRBJ2-7; the match to TRBD2 covers 13 bases. This CDR3 has 17 amino acids. In germline, CDR1 is DFQATT, CDR2 SNEGSKA (reference sequence). J gave up 2 bases and V 6 bases, and 13 bases lay outside the gene matches. Here the CDR3 reads CSASPVVLAGGTYEQYF. CDR3 bases: TGCAGTGCGAGTCCCGTTGTACTAGCGGGAGGGACCTACGAGCAGTACTTC.

Here the CDR3 DNA reads TGTGCCAGCCCGACAGGGTGGATTCAGTACTTC. Translation: CASPTGWIQYF. This rearrangement joins TRBV6-4 to TRBJ2-4; 7 bases match TRBD1. Germline CDR1 reads MRHNA; CDR2 reads SNTAGT. The CDR3 is 11 residues long. The V gene end was trimmed by 8 bases and the J gene end by 10 bases; junction bases not matched to a gene: 5.

This chain uses TRBV5-1 with TRBJ1-1; no clear D. Germline V gives CDR1 SGHRS, CDR2 YFSETQ. The CDR3 contains 14 residues. V lost 2 bases to trimming and J lost 2 bases, with 10 bases between them. In DNA form, the CDR3 reads TGCGCCAGCAGCTTAATGGTAAGCAACACTGAAGCTTTCTTT. Residues: CASSLMVSNTEAFF.

The CDR3 sequence: CASSQDPSLLAGGPSGYEQYF. In DNA, the CDR3 is TGTGCCAGCAGCCAAGATCCATCTTTACTAGCGGGAGGGCCCTCGGGCTACGAGCAGTACTTC. The V call is TRBV3-1 (or the pseudogene TRBV3-2), the J call TRBJ2-7; 13 positions agree with TRBD2. The CDR3 is 21 amino acids. In germline, CDR1 is LGHDT, CDR2 YNNKEL (reference sequence). J lost 3 bases, V lost 0 bases, and 17 bases had no gene match.